Detailed here is one T cell receptor beta chain. This sample is part of a study of blood T cell repertoires in COVID-19. Turning to the study itself: The samples span acute and convalescent COVID-19 from the United States, Italy and Spain.

Under the authors' procedure: Amplified reference gene primers provided the basis for estimating nucleated cell counts. Repertoires were generated with immunoSEQ multiplex PCR, while TCRdb's copy carries only in-frame clones and drops some. V and J calls and clone size follow that table, whereas D and trimming were derived from the DNA. The sample includes about 90,000 clones, around 90% of them seen just once. V lost 10 bases, J lost 11 bases, and 14 bases stayed unmatched. CDR3 size: 14 residues. CDR1 SGHTA and CDR2 FQGNSA come from the germline V gene. The sequence was collected from a human donor with active COVID-19. The donor label of this sample is uncertain. The chain uses TRBV7-2 and TRBJ2-2; 9 positions match TRBD2. Sequenced sample: peripheral blood. The CDR3 bases are TGTGCCATGGCGGCGGGGGGGAGTAGACGTGAGCTGTTTTTT. This codes for CAMAAGGSRRELFF.